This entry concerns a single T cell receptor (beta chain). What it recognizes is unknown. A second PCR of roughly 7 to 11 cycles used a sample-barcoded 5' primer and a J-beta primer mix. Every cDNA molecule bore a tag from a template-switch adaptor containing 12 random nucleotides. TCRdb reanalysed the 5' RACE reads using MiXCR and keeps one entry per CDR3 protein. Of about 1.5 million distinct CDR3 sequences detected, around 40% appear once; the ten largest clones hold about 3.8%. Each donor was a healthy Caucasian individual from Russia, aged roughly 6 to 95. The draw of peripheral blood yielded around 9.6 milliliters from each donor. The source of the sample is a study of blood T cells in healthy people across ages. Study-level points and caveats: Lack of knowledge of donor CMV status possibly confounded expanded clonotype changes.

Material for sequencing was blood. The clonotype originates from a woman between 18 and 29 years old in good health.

Here the CDR3 DNA reads TGTGCCAGCAGCTTAAGTTCGATCCAACGACTAGACAGGTGGAGTGGGCAGTTCTTC. As protein: CASSLSSIQRLDRWSGQFF. The chain carries TRBV7-6 and TRBJ2-1; D is perhaps TRBD1 or TRBD2 (6 bases each). Germline CDR1 and CDR2: SGHVS and FNYEAQ. The CDR3 has 19 amino acids. The V gene lost 2 bases and the J gene lost 12 bases, with 32 bases spanning the gap.